These T cell receptor beta chains were read from a single sample in a study of OX40 agonist ivuxolimab in advanced cancers. Assay: immunoSEQ multiplex PCR; the TCRdb copy retains only in-frame clones and omits some. The top ten clones hold about 1.9% of a sample with tens of thousands of clones, 65% to 90% of them seen once. The sequenced sample was CD4+ or CD8+ T cells sorted from blood, obtained in a trial of the OX40 agonist ivuxolimab. The receptors were gathered from an adult with an advanced solid tumor such as melanoma, head and neck, liver or kidney cancer. Each CDR3 is given with its conserved first and last residue. The D gene is left open where the match is weak. Not all rows give a size; the values are once, few, many and, for expanded clones, a class.

D	V	J	size	DNA	CDR3
-	TRBV5-4	TRBJ2-7	once	TGTGCCAGCAGCTCTATGATCCGGGGGGAGCAGTACTTC	CASSSMIRGEQYF
TRBD1	TRBV6-1	TRBJ1-1	-	TGTGCCAGCAGCGACAGGGGTGTCACTGAAGCTTTCTTT	CASSDRGVTEAFF
TRBD2	TRBV30	TRBJ2-1	-	TGTGCCTGGAGTGTAGGGCTAGCGGGATACAATGAGCAGTTCTTC	CAWSVGLAGYNEQFF
TRBD2	TRBV19	TRBJ2-1	-	TGTGCCAGTACCCGCGGGGGGGCGGGAGGTTACAATGAGCAGTTCTTC	CASTRGGAGGYNEQFF
-	TRBV28	TRBJ1-5	-	TGTGCCAGCAGCCACCTGAATCAGCCCCAGCATTTT	CASSHLNQPQHF
TRBD1	TRBV28	TRBJ2-5	-	TGTGCCAGCAGTTTAGGGCAGGGGGCTTTCCAAGAGACCCAGTACTTC	CASSLGQGAFQETQYF
TRBD2	TRBV6-1	TRBJ2-7	-	TGTGCCAGCCTCGGGACTAGCGGATCCTACGAGCAGTACTTC	CASLGTSGSYEQYF
-	TRBV5-1	TRBJ1-2	-	TGCGCCAGCAGCCCACAAACAGGGTCAGGTGGCTACACCTTC	CASSPQTGSGGYTF
TRBD1	TRBV6-1	TRBJ2-1	-	TGTGCCAGCATCATGGTGGGGACAGGGGTTAATGAGCAGTTCTTC	CASIMVGTGVNEQFF
TRBD1	TRBV6-1	TRBJ1-2	-	TGTGCCAGCAGTCCCGGGACAGACTATGGCTACACCTTC	CASSPGTDYGYTF
-	TRBV7-9	TRBJ1-5	-	TGTGCCAGCAGCTTAGAGAGCAGGGATCAGCCCCAGCATTTT	CASSLESRDQPQHF
-	TRBV7-9	TRBJ1-1	-	TGTGCCAGCAGCTTAGGGGACGGATGGAACACTGAAGCTTTCTTT	CASSLGDGWNTEAFF
TRBD1	TRBV10-3	TRBJ2-5	-	TGTGCCATCGGGACAGGGGGTTATGGAGAGACCCAGTACTTC	CAIGTGGYGETQYF
-	TRBV2	TRBJ2-7	once	TGTGCCAGCAGGGGGGGTATAAGCGTCGCCGACGAGCAGTACTTC	CASRGGISVADEQYF
-	TRBV19	TRBJ1-4	-	TGTGCCAGTAGTCCTGGGACATCCGACTGGGAAAAACTGTTTTTT	CASSPGTSDWEKLFF
TRBD2	TRBV2	TRBJ2-5	few	TGTGCCAGCAGTGAAGGTCGGCTAGCGGGAGGAGAGACCCAGTACTTC	CASSEGRLAGGETQYF
-	TRBV5-1	TRBJ2-1	-	TGCGCCAGCAGCCTAGGTGGGAAAGCCACCTACAATGAGCAGTTCTTC	CASSLGGKATYNEQFF
TRBD2	TRBV6-5	TRBJ2-5	-	TGTGCCAGCAGTTACGGGCGGGGGACCCAAGAGACCCAGTACTTC	CASSYGRGTQETQYF
-	TRBV5-1	TRBJ2-1	-	TGCGCCAGCAGCTTGGGGGGTGAGCAGTTCTTC	CASSLGGEQFF
TRBD2	TRBV5-1	TRBJ2-2	-	TGCGCCAGCAGCTCGGGACTAGCGGGAGGCCTGAACACCGGGGAGCTGTTTTTT	CASSSGLAGGLNTGELFF
-	TRBV2	TRBJ2-5	-	TGTGCCAGCAGTGAACAGGGAGGAGAGACCCAGTACTTC	CASSEQGGETQYF
-	TRBV12-2	TRBJ1-1	-	TGTGCAAGTCGCTCATGGGGACCTGACAGGTTTAGTAGAGCTTTCTTT	CASRSWGPDRFSRAFF
TRBD1	TRBV28	TRBJ1-1	-	TGTGCCAGCAGTCCGGGACAGGGCTACACTGAAGCTTTCTTT	CASSPGQGYTEAFF
-	TRBV6-1	TRBJ2-3	-	TGTGCCAGCAGTCCACGGAGGGGATCCACAGATACGCAGTATTTT	CASSPRRGSTDTQYF
-	TRBV5-1	TRBJ2-2	-	TGCGCCAGCAGCTCTAAACTCACAGGGAACACCGGGGAGCTGTTTTTT	CASSSKLTGNTGELFF
-	TRBV7-9	TRBJ1-1	-	TGTGCCACCCGACGCGGGGTCACTGAAGCTTTCTTT	CATRRGVTEAFF
TRBD2	TRBV11-2	TRBJ2-3	-	TGTGCCAGCAGCCGACAAGCGGGAGGCCTCACAGATACGCAGTATTTT	CASSRQAGGLTDTQYF
TRBD1	TRBV6-4	TRBJ2-7	-	TGTGCCAGCAGTGAAGGCAGGGGGACCGAGCAGTACTTC	CASSEGRGTEQYF
-	TRBV18	TRBJ1-1	-	TGTGCCAGCTCACCACGAGACAAGAACACTGAAGCTTTCTTT	CASSPRDKNTEAFF
TRBD1	TRBV6-5	TRBJ1-3	-	TGTGCCAGCAGGGACAGGGGGAGCTCTGGAAACACCATATATTTT	CASRDRGSSGNTIYF
TRBD1	TRBV15	TRBJ2-5	-	TGTGCCACCAGCAGACGAACAGGGGGCAGTGAGACCCAGTACTTC	CATSRRTGGSETQYF
TRBD1	TRBV11-3	TRBJ2-7	-	TGTGCCAGCAGCTTAGAGGGGACAGGGCGACACGAGCAGTACTTC	CASSLEGTGRHEQYF
-	TRBV11-3	TRBJ2-2	-	TGTGCCAGCAGCTTAGAAGTGGGCGCGAACACCGGGGAGCTGTTTTTT	CASSLEVGANTGELFF
TRBD1	TRBV25-1	TRBJ1-2	-	TGTGCCGGCAGTGGCAGGGGGGGCTATGGCTACACCTTC	CAGSGRGGYGYTF
-	TRBV27	TRBJ1-5	-	TGTGCCAGCGGGTCCCAAGGGAGCAATCAGCCCCAGCATTTT	CASGSQGSNQPQHF
-	TRBV14	TRBJ2-2	-	TGTGCCAGCAGCCCCGTCGGTGGCGGGGAGCTGTTTTTT	CASSPVGGGELFF
TRBD2	TRBV6-1	TRBJ2-1	-	TGTGCCAGCAGTGAACGTAGCGGGAGGGGAGGTGAGCAGTTCTTC	CASSERSGRGGEQFF
-	TRBV5-1	TRBJ2-1	-	TGCGCCAGCAGCTTGGCTAATGAGCAGTTCTTC	CASSLANEQFF
-	TRBV2	TRBJ2-7	-	TGTGCCAGCAGCCCAAGCGGAAGGGGGACCTACGAGCAGTACTTC	CASSPSGRGTYEQYF
TRBD2	TRBV11-2	TRBJ2-1	-	TGTGCCAGCAGCTTAGTCGGGAGGAGCAATGAGCAGTTCTTC	CASSLVGRSNEQFF
-	TRBV5-1	TRBJ2-1	-	TGCGCCAGCAGCTTGCGGGCCTCTTACAATGAGCAGTTCTTC	CASSLRASYNEQFF
TRBD1	TRBV7-9	TRBJ1-4	-	TGTGCCAGCAGCTTAATGACAGGGGGGTATGAAAAACTGTTTTTT	CASSLMTGGYEKLFF
-	TRBV6-6	TRBJ2-3	-	TGTGCCAGCAGTTCCCGTAGGCCTAGCACAGATACGCAGTATTTT	CASSSRRPSTDTQYF
-	TRBV5-1	TRBJ2-3	-	TGCGCCAGCAGCTTAATAGGGTCAGGGCAGTCTACGCAGTATTTT	CASSLIGSGQSTQYF
-	TRBV5-1	TRBJ2-5	-	TGCGCCAGCAACTCCAGGAGTCAAGAGACCCAGTACTTC	CASNSRSQETQYF
TRBD2	TRBV7-9	TRBJ2-3	-	TGTGCCAGCGAGAGAATAAGCGGGGGAACAGATACGCAGTATTTT	CASERISGGTDTQYF